Listed here are 8 T cell receptor beta chains from one sample, sequenced in a study of cytomegalovirus exposure and HLA in healthy donors. Generated by immunoSEQ multiplex PCR, the TCRdb table keeps only in-frame clones and is missing some. The top ten hold around 4.5% of the sample, which has about 65,000 clones, around 95% seen once. Sequencing was carried out using PBMCs. These receptors all come from a man aged 18 to 35 in good health and CMV-seropositive.

The gene calls are TRBV5-1 and TRBJ2-1; D might be TRBD2 (5 bases). The CDR3 extends over 16 amino acids. CDR1 is SGHRS, CDR2 YFSETQ, per germline. V gave up 4 bases and J gave up 4 bases, with 18 bases separating them. The DNA for the CDR3 is TGCGCCAGCAGCCCAGCAGGAGGCCGACTATACAATGAGCAGTTCTTC. It translates to CASSPAGGRLYNEQFF. The whole variable domain, filled in from reference TRBV5-1 and TRBJ2-1, reads KAGVTQTPRYLIKTRGQQVTLSCSPISGHRSVSWYQQTPGQGLQFLFEYFSETQRNKGNFPGRFSGRQFSNSRSEMNVSTLELGDSALYLCASSPAGGRLYNEQFFGPGTRLTVL.

The chain employs TRBV6-6 and TRBJ1-1; TRBD1 aligns across 7 bases. This CDR3 has 16 residues. Germline-derived CDR1 and CDR2 are MNHNY and SVGAGI (reference sequence). Trimming at V came to 3 bases and at J to 4 bases, leaving 11 bases not matched to a gene. CDR3: CASSYEGAQASTEAFF. As DNA, the CDR3 is TGTGCCAGCAGTTATGAGGGGGCCCAAGCTAGCACTGAAGCTTTCTTT.

The chain carries TRBV19 and TRBJ1-4; 11 bases agree with TRBD1. After removal of 5 bases from V and 10 bases from J, the junction contained 15 bases not matched to a gene. The germline V gene encodes CDR1 LNHDA and CDR2 SQIVND (reference sequence). The CDR3 contains 17 residues. DNA of the CDR3: TGTGCCAGTAGTCCCGTCGTCGTGGGGACAGGGGGTCGAAAACTGTTTTTT. Its protein product is CASSPVVVGTGGRKLFF.

The CDR3 region is CASSSLGGTNYNEQFF. The CDR3 DNA is TGCGCCAGCAGCTCGTTGGGGGGGACCAACTACAATGAGCAGTTCTTC. The V gene is TRBV5-1, the J gene TRBJ2-1; 7 bases are a match to TRBD2. The V segment lost 3 bases and the J segment 3 bases; nucleotides outside the gene matches: 9. CDR1 and CDR2 from the germline V gene are SGHRS and YFSETQ. This CDR3 region has 16 residues.

The rearrangement links TRBV28 to TRBJ2-1, with 8 positions matching TRBD2. The germline V gene has CDR1 MDHEN and CDR2 SYDVKM. The V and J ends lost 2 bases and 0 bases, in that order; junction bases with no gene match: 3. CDR3 length: 16 residues. The CDR3 region has the DNA TGTGCCAGCAGTTTACGGCTAGCGGGCTCCTACAATGAGCAGTTCTTC. Amino acid sequence: CASSLRLAGSYNEQFF. The entire variable domain, with the rest obtained from reference TRBV28 and TRBJ2-1, is as follows: DVKVTQSSRYLVKRTGEKVFLECVQDMDHENMFWYRQDPGLGLRLIYFSYDVKMKEKGDIPEGYSVSREKKERFSLILESASTNQTSMYLCASSLRLAGSYNEQFFGPGTRLTVL.

The rearrangement links TRBV28 to TRBJ2-7; D is possibly TRBD1 (6 bases). The germline V gene encodes CDR1 MDHEN and CDR2 SYDVKM. The CDR3 contains 14 residues. V lost 3 bases and J lost 5, with 14 bases in between. CDR3 DNA: TGTGCCAGCAGTTTCAAGGACAGAAGGGACGAGCAGTACTTC. This codes for CASSFKDRRDEQYF.

The rearrangement links TRBV6-5 to TRBJ2-7, with no clear D. V was trimmed by 2 bases and J by 3 bases, leaving 8 bases between them. The CDR3 sequence is 13 residues long. Germline CDR1 reads MNHEY; CDR2 reads SVGAGI. CDR3 nucleotides: TGTGCCAGCAGTTACGTCGCAGGCTACGAGCAGTACTTC. Protein product: CASSYVAGYEQYF.

This chain links TRBV9 with TRBJ2-1, with 8 bases that match TRBD2. V shed 0 bases, J shed 5 bases, and the junction held 10 bases outside the gene matches. This CDR3 region has 17 residues. CDR1 and CDR2 (germline): SGDLS, YYNGEE. DNA for the CDR3: TGTGCCAGCAGCGTAGATTTACGGGAGGGCCCCCACAATGAGCAGTTCTTC. It translates to CASSVDLREGPHNEQFF.